The following is a TCR beta chain sequence with its context. The antigen is unknown. The sample is drawn from a study of shared clonotypes between healthy human individuals. Study-wide results and limits: Expectations were that clonotype sharing among donors would be affected by sequencing depth.

Each unsorted sample relied on roughly 84 million PBMCs as its source of genomic DNA. Unsorted PBMC DNA was sequenced on ten immunoSEQ deep assay plates. Per the authors' pipeline: Filtering differed, since immunoSEQ gave only junction sequences and no quality scores. Sequencing used immunoSEQ multiplex PCR; TCRdb keeps in-frame clones, though not all of them. V and J calls and clone size are as listed in that table; D and trimming were resolved from the DNA. The sample has about 480,000 clones; around 74% are singletons. V was clipped by 3 bases and J by 3 bases; unmatched bases: 2. The V gene's germline CDR1 is MNHEY and CDR2 SMNVEV (reference sequence). The CDR3 loop spans 14 amino acids.

Sample: PBMCs. The TCR was taken from a woman aged 40-49 years in good health. Some clones in this sample may be carry-over from other donors' samples. The rearrangement links TRBV27 to TRBJ1-2; 9 bases are a match to TRBD1. The CDR3 sequence is CASSLDRGDYGYTF. The CDR3 nucleotides read TGTGCCAGCAGTTTGGACAGGGGAGACTATGGCTACACCTTC.